This T cell receptor beta chain was recorded in a study of cytomegalovirus exposure and HLA in healthy donors. Study-wide points: One cluster of highly shared sequence variants probably arose as a sequencing artifact.

Samples came from healthy bone marrow donors. Researchers ran the PCR with 60 Vbeta and 13 Jbeta primers. The data were produced by immunoSEQ multiplex PCR, yet TCRdb's version contains in-frame clones alone and is incomplete. Here the sample spans a few hundred thousand clones, more than 60% being singletons. The V gene end was trimmed by 7 bases and the J gene end by 8 bases; junction bases not matched to a gene: 6. CDR3 length: 14 amino acids. Germline CDR1 MNHEY, CDR2 SMNVEV (reference sequence). As regards this clone: Antigen specificity is unknown.

The sequence was collected from a girl aged 2 to 9 in good health and CMV-seronegative. Sequencing input: PBMCs. The chain is built from TRBV27 and TRBJ2-1; 12 bases align to TRBD2. The CDR3 protein is CASTPGLAGHEQFF. Here the CDR3 DNA reads TGTGCCAGCACTCCGGGACTAGCGGGCCATGAGCAGTTCTTC.